This TCR beta chain was identified during a study of blood T cell repertoires in COVID-19. Study-wide background: Sites across the United States, Italy and Spain contributed samples from acute and convalescent COVID-19. Sources were T cells, B-cell-depleted T cells, or PBMCs; the material itself was cDNA or gDNA.

The CDR3 runs to 16 residues. Looked up from germline, CDR1 is MNHNS and CDR2 is SASEGT. V dropped 0 bases and J dropped 4; count of bases not matched to a gene: 6. As handled by the study authors: From reference gene primer amplification, estimates of nucleated cell counts were derived. Method: immunoSEQ multiplex PCR; TCRdb's copy keeps in-frame clones and lacks some. V and J calls and clone size are as listed in that table; D and trimming were resolved from the DNA. This sample has approximately 110,000 clones, with roughly 81% found just once. This clone was detected once. The chain is built from TRBV6-1 and TRBJ1-3, with 7 bases aligning to TRBD1. The source of this sequence is a middle-aged man with acute or convalescent COVID-19. The sequenced sample was peripheral blood. The CDR3 nucleotides read TGTGCCAGCAGTGAAGCGCAGGGGGGCCTCGGAAACACCATATATTTT. It is translated as CASSEAQGGLGNTIYF.